This T cell receptor (beta chain) appears in the sequencing data of a study of T-cell memory formation after mild COVID-19. Background on the study: Clusters were largely donor specific.

Points from the study as a whole: Cross-reactive memory apparently joined, as some responding clones appeared in pre-infection memory.

This clonotype was detected only a few times. Its antigen is still unknown. The CDR3 extends over 11 amino acids. The germline V and J ends were trimmed by 7 bases and 4 bases, with 7 bases remaining between them. TCRdb re-called the 5' RACE reads with MiXCR, one entry per CDR3 protein. The sample has 300,000 to 400,000 distinct CDR3 sequences, about 21% seen once. This TCR was sampled from an adult woman who had mild COVID-19 (a few samples of this study predate the infection). Cell type and time point are not known. Input material: PBMCs or a T cell subset sorted from them (not recorded which). The chain combines TRBV12-3 or TRBV12-4 with TRBJ2-5; D unresolved. CDR3 amino acids: CASTSGETQYF. The CDR3 bases are TGTGCCAGCACCTCGGGAGAGACCCAGTACTTC.